This T cell receptor beta chain is from a study of early T cells in non-severe SARS-CoV-2 infection. Study-level information: Bulk RNA from unsorted whole blood was sequenced; chains were unpaired. Overall study findings and caveats: Clonotype matching in VDJdb favored anti-spike CD8 responses and did not capture private and CD4 specificities.

Unique molecular identifiers were added to individual cDNA molecules. TCRdb reprocessed the 5' RACE reads with MiXCR, giving one entry per CDR3 protein. This sample yields around 63,000 distinct CDR3 sequences, of which around 13% are seen a single time; around 4.7% belongs to the top ten. This clonotype was seen ten or more times. Its antigen is still unknown. CDR3 length: 17 residues. Germline CDR1 and CDR2: LGHNA and YNFKEQ. The V gene lost 4 bases and the J gene lost 4 bases, with 20 bases spanning the gap. The rearrangement uses TRBV4-2 and TRBJ2-1; D ambiguous. The sample was whole blood. The origin of this receptor is an adult who was a healthcare worker with PCR-confirmed SARS-CoV-2 infection or an uninfected control (not recorded which). The CDR3, as DNA: TGTGCCAGCAGCCCCGCCCTTGACCCGACTCAATACAATGAGCAGTTCTTC. It is translated as CASSPALDPTQYNEQFF.